One sample yielded the 31 T cell receptor beta chains listed below, sequenced in a study of blood T cell repertoires in COVID-19. Sequencing used immunoSEQ multiplex PCR; TCRdb keeps in-frame clones, though not all of them. The repertoire holds tens of thousands of clones, with about 90% as singletons. Source material: peripheral blood. Receptors originate from a man in his sixties with acute or convalescent COVID-19.

CDR3 in DNA: TGTGCCAGCAGCGTAGGTAGCAGCGGTTCTTCTGAGCAGTTCTTC. This encodes CASSVGSSGSSEQFF. V usage is TRBV9 and J usage is TRBJ2-1, with D perhaps TRBD2 (5 bases). From germline, CDR1 is SGDLS and CDR2 YYNGEE. There are 15 residues in the CDR3. V was cut by 0 bases and J by 9 bases, with 16 bases left in between.

The chain couples TRBV9 to TRBJ2-7, with TRBD1 matching 9 bases. Germline assignment: CDR1 SGDLS and CDR2 YYNGEE. V lost 0 bases and J lost 5; bases outside the gene matches: 9. The CDR3 totals 16 residues. The CDR3 sequence: CASSVAPTGGLDEQYF. CDR3 bases: TGTGCCAGCAGCGTAGCCCCAACAGGGGGCCTGGACGAGCAGTACTTC. The full variable domain, in which reference TRBV9 and TRBJ2-7 provide the parts outside the CDR3, is DSGVTQTPKHLITATGQRVTLRCSPRSGDLSVYWYQQSLDQGLQFLIQYYNGEERAKGNILERFSAQQFPDLHSELNLSSLELGDSALYFCASSVAPTGGLDEQYFGPGTRLTVT.

This clone was picked up a small number of times. The chain is built from TRBV14 and TRBJ2-1, with 12 positions matching TRBD2. V lost 3 bases and J lost 7; bases outside the gene matches: 7. CDR1 and CDR2 from the germline V gene are SGHDN and FVKESK. This CDR3 is 16 amino acids long. CDR3 bases: TGTGCCAGCAGCCATAGTAGACTAGCGGGAGCAAATGAGCAGTTCTTC. Residues: CASSHSRLAGANEQFF. The full variable domain, its missing parts supplied by reference TRBV14 and TRBJ2-1, is EAGVTQFPSHSVIEKGQTVTLRCDPISGHDNLYWYRRVMGKEIKFLLHFVKESKQDESGMPNNRFLAERTGGTYSTLKVQPAELEDSGVYFCASSHSRLAGANEQFFGPGTRLTVL.

The rearrangement joins TRBV4-2 to TRBJ2-7; TRBD1 matches 8 bases. V was pared by 5 bases and J by 2 bases, with 5 bases of the junction left unmatched. The CDR3 spans 14 residues. Germline V gene data show CDR1 as LGHNA and CDR2 as YNFKEQ. The CDR3 DNA reads as TGTGCCAGCAGCTTCACAGGGGGAACCTACGAGCAGTACTTC. Encoded protein: CASSFTGGTYEQYF.

This clone occurred once. CDR3 loop: CASSQRQDYEQYF. CDR3 DNA: TGTGCCAGCAGTCAACGACAGGACTACGAGCAGTACTTC. The chain employs TRBV6-6 and TRBJ2-7, with TRBD1 as a possible D gene (6 bases). V shed 5 bases and J shed 3 bases, with 11 bases lying between them. The CDR3 has 13 residues. CDR1 and CDR2 (germline): MNHNY, SVGAGI (reference sequence).

This rearrangement joins TRBV18 to TRBJ2-7, with D perhaps TRBD1 (6 bases). Trimming shortened V by 6 bases and J by 1 base, and 13 bases separated the two germline ends. The CDR3 extends over 14 amino acids. CDR1 KGHSH and CDR2 LQKENI come from the germline V gene. The DNA of the CDR3 is TGTGCCAGCTCCCCAGGGACACAGTCCTACGAGCAGTACTTC. Translating gives CASSPGTQSYEQYF.

This chain links TRBV5-1 with TRBJ1-2; 11 bases align to TRBD1. The CDR3 has 14 residues. The V and J ends lost 0 bases and 8 bases, in that order; junction bases with no gene match: 3. CDR1 is SGHRS, CDR2 YFSETQ, per germline. In nucleotides, the CDR3 is TGCGCCAGCAGCTTGGGGACAGGGGGCGAAGGCTACACCTTC. Residues: CASSLGTGGEGYTF.

The chain uses TRBV7-9 and TRBJ2-2; the D gene is possibly TRBD1 (6 bases). The V and J ends lost 2 bases and 2 bases respectively, with 9 bases between them. Germline V lookup: CDR1 SEHNR, CDR2 FQNEAQ (reference sequence). The CDR3 length is 15 residues. Written as DNA, the CDR3 is TGTGCCAGCAGCTTACGAGGGACAAACACCGGGGAGCTGTTTTTT. Translating it yields CASSLRGTNTGELFF.

In DNA, the CDR3 is TGTGCCAGCAGCTTAGAGACAGCCTACAATGAGCAGTTCTTC. Translated: CASSLETAYNEQFF. The chain is built from TRBV7-3 and TRBJ2-1; D perhaps matches TRBD1 (5 bases). Per germline, CDR1 SGHTA and CDR2 FQGTGA. The CDR3 is 14 residues long. V was trimmed by 2 bases and J by 2 bases, leaving 7 bases between them.

J is TRBJ2-3 and V is TRBV5-1, with D uncertain. Trimming took 4 bases from V and 0 from J, leaving 3 bases between them. Per germline, CDR1 SGHRS and CDR2 YFSETQ. CDR3 length: 12 residues. CDR3 coding DNA: TGCGCCAGCAGCATAAGCACAGATACGCAGTATTTT. Its translation: CASSISTDTQYF.

This chain connects TRBV27 to TRBJ1-2, with D possibly matching TRBD1 (5 bases). The CDR3 has 14 amino acids. The germline V gene has CDR1 MNHEY and CDR2 SMNVEV (reference sequence). The germline V and J ends were trimmed by 6 bases and 3 bases, with 14 bases remaining between them. The CDR3 spells CASSPFAGHYGYTF. CDR3 in DNA: TGTGCCAGCAGCCCATTCGCGGGGCACTATGGCTACACCTTC.

This clone was observed a single time. The J gene is TRBJ2-1, the V gene TRBV19, with 7 bases matching TRBD1. Trimming removed 5 bases from V and 5 bases from J; junction bases left unmatched: 3. This CDR3 is built from 13 residues. The germline V gene encodes CDR1 LNHDA and CDR2 SQIVND (reference sequence). The CDR3 sequence: CASSSQGDNEQFF. DNA of the CDR3: TGTGCCAGTAGTTCCCAGGGGGACAATGAGCAGTTCTTC.

This clone was recorded only once. The genes are TRBV29-1 and TRBJ2-5; 10 nucleotides line up with TRBD1. Germline CDR1 and CDR2: SQVTM and ANQGSEA. The V and J ends lost 5 bases and 4 bases, in that order; junction bases with no gene match: 4. This CDR3 comprises 13 residues. For the CDR3, the DNA is TGCAGCGTTTGGACAGGGGGGGGAGAGACCCAGTACTTC. Its translation is CSVWTGGGETQYF. The full variable domain, its missing parts supplied by reference TRBV29-1 and TRBJ2-5, is SAVISQKPSRDICQRGTSLTIQCQVDSQVTMMFWYRQQPGQSLTLIATANQGSEATYESGFVIDKFPISRPNLTFSTLTVSNMSPEDSSIYLCSVWTGGGETQYFGPGTRLLVL.

The genes are TRBV28 and TRBJ2-5; 9 bases are a match to TRBD2. The CDR3 consists of 16 residues. CDR1 and CDR2 (germline): MDHEN, SYDVKM. Germline trimming cut 5 bases from V and 3 bases from J; bases unmatched to any gene: 10. The CDR3 nucleotides are TGTGCCAGCAGTCCATGGACTAGCGCAAAAGAAGAGACCCAGTACTTC. Translating it yields CASSPWTSAKEETQYF.

V is TRBV27 and J is TRBJ2-1; D ambiguous. The CDR3 length is 16 residues. The V end was cut by 6 bases, the J end by 0 bases, with 15 bases between. Germline CDR1 reads MNHEY; CDR2 reads SMNVEV (reference sequence). CDR3 sequence: CASSRRPGSSYNEQFF. CDR3 DNA: TGTGCCAGCAGCCGCCGGCCAGGAAGCTCCTACAATGAGCAGTTCTTC.

This chain connects TRBV29-1 to TRBJ1-2, with TRBD1 matching 8 bases. The ends lost 4 bases at V and 0 bases at J; junction bases unmatched: 1. CDR3 length: 13 amino acids. Germline V gives CDR1 SQVTM, CDR2 ANQGSEA. Here the CDR3 DNA reads TGCAGCGTTGGGACAGGGTCTAACTATGGCTACACCTTC. The encoded protein is CSVGTGSNYGYTF.

This chain uses TRBV4-2 with TRBJ2-1, with 11 bases fitting TRBD2. V was clipped by 1 base and J by 5 bases; unmatched bases: 7. The CDR3 contains 17 residues. The V gene's germline CDR1 is LGHNA and CDR2 YNFKEQ. CDR3 coding DNA: TGTGCCAGCAGCCAAGGACTTACACTAGCGGGAGACAATGAGCAGTTCTTC. Protein: CASSQGLTLAGDNEQFF.

The V call is TRBV28, the J call TRBJ1-4, with 8 nucleotides matching TRBD1. V gave up 7 bases and J gave up 3 bases; unmatched junction bases: 7. The CDR3 runs to 15 residues. Per the germline V gene, CDR1 is MDHEN and CDR2 is SYDVKM. The DNA for the CDR3 is TGTGCCAGCACCTCAGGGGGCGCAGCTAATGAAAAACTGTTTTTT. This sequence encodes CASTSGGAANEKLFF.

This clone has more than one count but fewer than ten. The genes are TRBV5-5 and TRBJ1-5; 7 bases fit TRBD1. V lost 3 bases and J lost 4; bases outside the gene matches: 7. Germline CDR1 is SGHKS and CDR2 is YYEKEE (reference sequence). The CDR3 length is 15 residues. The CDR3 protein is CASSSDRAWNQPQHF. DNA for the CDR3: TGTGCCAGCAGCTCCGACAGGGCCTGGAATCAGCCCCAGCATTTT.

The rearrangement joins TRBV27 to TRBJ2-7; 10 nucleotides match TRBD2. After removal of 5 bases from V and 4 bases from J, the junction contained 8 bases not matched to a gene. The CDR3 spans 15 residues. The germline CDR1 and CDR2 sequences are MNHEY and SMNVEV (reference sequence). The CDR3 DNA reads TGTGCCAGCAGTCCTATAGCGGGAGGAGGGTACGAGCAGTACTTC. Translated: CASSPIAGGGYEQYF.

The chain employs TRBV29-1 and TRBJ1-2, with 7 bases matching TRBD1. In germline, CDR1 is SQVTM, CDR2 ANQGSEA. This CDR3 has 14 residues. Germline trimming cut 7 bases from V and 0 bases from J; bases unmatched to any gene: 8. CDR3 loop: CSAQGDTSNYGYTF. CDR3 bases: TGCAGCGCCCAGGGGGACACCTCTAACTATGGCTACACCTTC.

The chain employs TRBV5-1 and TRBJ2-3; TRBD2 is a possible D gene (6 bases). Looked up from germline, CDR1 is SGHRS and CDR2 is YFSETQ. The V end was cut by 4 bases, the J end by 0 bases, with 9 bases between. The CDR3 totals 14 residues. CDR3 sequence (DNA): TGCGCCAGCAGCACGGGGACTAGCACAGATACGCAGTATTTT. Translated: CASSTGTSTDTQYF.

This sequence joins TRBV25-1 and TRBJ2-2, with D possibly being TRBD2 (5 bases). The length of the CDR3 is 15 residues. Germline V gives CDR1 MGHDK, CDR2 SYGVNS. V was pared by 6 bases and J by 4 bases, with 15 bases between. CDR3 DNA: TGTGCCAGCAGCCCTTCCGCCCGGGGCACCGGGGAGCTGTTTTTT. Protein product: CASSPSARGTGELFF.

Regarding this clone: The same CDR3 arises from other DNA sequences in this sample as well. V is TRBV5-1 and J is TRBJ1-1; 8 positions match TRBD1. Germline values: CDR1 SGHRS, CDR2 YFSETQ. The V and J ends lost 0 bases and 11 bases, in that order; junction bases with no gene match: 9. The CDR3 has 14 residues. The CDR3 reads CASSLAGTGYEAFF. The CDR3 DNA is TGCGCCAGCAGCTTGGCCGGGACAGGTTATGAGGCTTTCTTT.

The gene calls are TRBV12-3 or TRBV12-4 and TRBJ2-1, with D perhaps TRBD2 (6 bases). The CDR3 runs 13 residues. Trimming shortened V by 6 bases and J by 7 bases, and 13 bases separated the two germline ends. The CDR3 nucleotides read TGTGCCAGCAGCCCCCCCGGAGGGAATGAGCAGTTCTTC. It is translated as CASSPPGGNEQFF.

The V call is TRBV5-1, the J call TRBJ2-3, with D maybe TRBD1 (6 bases). V dropped 4 bases and J dropped 4 bases, with 19 bases sitting between them. The CDR3 sequence is 16 residues long. Germline CDR1 reads SGHRS; CDR2 reads YFSETQ. The CDR3 loop reads CASSTLGGVGSDTQYF. CDR3 sequence (DNA): TGCGCCAGCAGCACCCTAGGGGGAGTAGGGTCAGATACGCAGTATTTT.

CDR3 sequence (DNA): TGTGCCAGCAGTTACGGGGGACTTAATTCACCCCTCCACTTT. Its protein is CASSYGGLNSPLHF. The chain recombines TRBV6-5 with TRBJ1-6; weak D call: TRBD1 (5 bases). CDR3 length equals 14 residues. Germline V gene data show CDR1 as MNHEY and CDR2 as SVGAGI. The V end lost 2 bases, the J end lost 6 bases, and 8 bases lay between the germline ends.

This chain uses TRBV3-1 (or the pseudogene TRBV3-2) with TRBJ1-2; perhaps TRBD1 as D (6 bases). The germline CDR1 and CDR2 sequences are LGHDT and YNNKEL (reference sequence). V gave up 5 bases and J gave up 3 bases, with 13 bases separating them. The CDR3 is 14 residues long. CDR3 DNA: TGTGCCAGCAGCTTTCGTGGGGGCCACTATGGCTACACCTTC. It specifies CASSFRGGHYGYTF.

CDR3 region: CASSLELAGITDTQYF. DNA for the CDR3: TGTGCCAGCAGCTTAGAACTAGCGGGGATCACAGATACGCAGTATTTT. The gene calls are TRBV7-8 and TRBJ2-3; 10 bases are a match to TRBD2. V was clipped by 1 base and J by 2 bases; unmatched bases: 3. Germline CDR1 SGHVS, CDR2 FQNEAQ. The CDR3 is 16 amino acids.

V and J are TRBV30 and TRBJ2-7, with TRBD2 identical over 10 bases. V lost 4 bases, J lost 6 bases, and 12 bases stayed unmatched. CDR3 length: 15 amino acids. The germline gives CDR1 GTSNPN, CDR2 SVGIG (reference sequence). The CDR3 here is CAWTGLAGAVVEQYF. In nucleotides, the CDR3 is TGTGCCTGGACCGGGCTAGCGGGAGCAGTGGTCGAGCAGTACTTC.

The V gene is TRBV28, the J gene TRBJ2-7, with D perhaps matching TRBD1 (6 bases). This CDR3 spans 15 amino acids. CDR1 is MDHEN, CDR2 SYDVKM, per germline. Trimming shortened V by 3 bases and J by 3 bases, and 15 bases separated the two germline ends. The CDR3 here is CASSLARTEYYEQYF. In nucleotides, the CDR3 is TGTGCCAGCAGTTTGGCCAGGACAGAGTACTACGAGCAGTACTTC.